These 2 T cell receptor beta chains came from one sample sequenced in a study of cytomegalovirus exposure and HLA in healthy donors. The protocol was immunoSEQ multiplex PCR, while the TCRdb copy is restricted to in-frame clones and leaves out a portion. This sample has approximately 110,000 clones, with about nine tenths found just once. Sequenced material: PBMCs. These receptors were taken from a woman aged 18-29 years in good health and CMV-seronegative.

The chain links TRBV29-1 to TRBJ1-2; 7 bases match TRBD1. Germline loops: CDR1 SQVTM, CDR2 ANQGSEA. The CDR3 length is 14 residues. After removal of 4 bases from V and 2 bases from J, the junction contained 7 bases not matched to a gene. CDR3: CSVGWKTGNYGYTF. The CDR3 nucleotides are TGCAGCGTTGGGTGGAAGACAGGGAACTATGGCTACACCTTC.

The chain combines TRBV4-1 with TRBJ2-7; 7 bases fit TRBD1. The CDR3 spans 15 residues. Trimming at V came to 1 base and at J to 3 bases, leaving 6 bases not matched to a gene. Germline loops: CDR1 MGHRA, CDR2 YSYEKL. The CDR3 nucleotides read TGCGCCAGCAGCCAAGGGACGACAGGGAACTACGAGCAGTACTTC. Encoded protein: CASSQGTTGNYEQYF.